A selection of T cell receptor beta chains follows, all from one sample in a study of blood T cells in healthy people across ages. TCRdb called the 5' RACE reads again in MiXCR, with one record for every CDR3 protein. The repertoire includes 650,000 to 950,000 distinct CDR3 sequences, roughly 44% of them detected once, and around 21% sits in the top ten. The sequencing input was blood. The origin of the receptors is a man between 60 and 75 years old in good health. The CDR3 runs from the conserved cysteine through the conserved F or W. The D gene is left open where the match is weak. A clone size is listed for some rows: how often the clone was seen (once, few, many), or a class if it is expanded.

len	v_gene	abundance	d_gene	j_gene	CDR3aa	CDR3nt
15	TRBV6-5	NA	NA	TRBJ2-7	CASSSLGSTGYEQYF	TGTGCCAGCAGTTCCCTTGGCTCGACGGGTTACGAGCAGTACTTC
13	TRBV20-1	NA	NA	TRBJ2-7	CSATGQHGYEQYF	TGCAGTGCTACCGGACAACACGGCTACGAGCAGTACTTC
14	TRBV10-3	NA	NA	TRBJ1-5	CATQQDYSNQPQHF	TGTGCCACGCAACAGGACTATAGCAATCAGCCCCAGCATTTT
18	TRBV7-2	few	TRBD2	TRBJ2-3	CASSPYATQSGGANTQYF	TGTGCCAGCAGCCCATATGCGACACAGAGCGGGGGGGCGAATACGCAGTATTTT
17	TRBV29-1	few	TRBD1	TRBJ1-2	CSVVLSTSQGVNYGYTF	TGCAGCGTTGTACTATCCACGTCCCAGGGGGTTAACTATGGCTACACCTTC
15	TRBV7-2	many	NA	TRBJ2-1	CASSRTAISYNEQFF	TGTGCCAGCAGCCGGACAGCCATCTCCTACAATGAGCAGTTCTTC
16	TRBV7-2	few	TRBD1	TRBJ2-1	CASSLAPPDREAEQFF	TGTGCCAGCAGCTTAGCCCCCCCGGACAGGGAGGCTGAGCAGTTCTTC
15	TRBV7-3	NA	NA	TRBJ2-3	CASSLMGNPRDTQYF	TGTGCCAGCAGCTTAATGGGGAATCCCAGAGATACGCAGTATTTT
15	TRBV6-6	few	TRBD1	TRBJ1-2	CASSLPGGPNYGYTF	TGTGCCAGCAGTCTACCAGGGGGACCTAACTATGGCTACACCTTC
14	TRBV5-5	NA	NA	TRBJ2-5	CASSVVSLDGTQYF	TGTGCCAGCAGCGTGGTGTCCCTAGACGGGACCCAGTACTTC
15	TRBV20-1	NA	NA	TRBJ2-1	CSTRPARVGDNEQFF	TGCAGTACTAGACCAGCCCGGGTCGGGGACAATGAGCAGTTCTTC
13	TRBV5-6	many	NA	TRBJ2-1	CASSLRGGPEQFF	TGTGCCAGCAGCCTCAGGGGGGGGCCCGAGCAGTTCTTC
12	TRBV20-1	NA	NA	TRBJ2-7	CSTGRGSYGQYF	TGCAGTACGGGACGGGGGTCCTACGGGCAGTACTTC
13	TRBV29-1	few	NA	TRBJ1-5	CSVARDSNQPQHF	TGCAGCGTTGCCAGGGATAGCAATCAGCCCCAGCATTTT